This T cell receptor beta chain derives from a study of T cell responses to AZD1222 COVID-19 vaccine. Assay: immunoSEQ multiplex PCR; the TCRdb copy retains only in-frame clones and omits some. This table has about 84,000 clones, 70% to 90% appearing once. Remarks on this clone: Its antigen is not known.

Findings of the study overall: Researchers took repertoire samples only after the peak T cell response had come. Two AZD1222 administrations were followed by greater Spike-specific TCR breadth and depth.

The TCR sequence derives from an adult in good health. Sequenced here: peripheral blood, sampled on day 0 of AZD1222 vaccination.

CDR3 coding DNA: TGTGCCAGCTCACCGATGCAGGGAGGCACTGAAGCTTTCTTT. It codes for CASSPMQGGTEAFF. The chain uses TRBV18 and TRBJ1-1, with a possible D match to TRBD1 (5 bases). This CDR3 spans 14 amino acids. Germline V gene lookup returns CDR1 KGHSH and CDR2 LQKENI. V lost 3 bases and J lost 4, with 12 bases in between.